The 18 T cell receptor beta chains given below trace back to one sample, sequenced in a study of blood T cell repertoires in COVID-19. TCRdb's copy holds only in-frame clones and misses some; the assay was immunoSEQ multiplex PCR. The data hold 350,000 or so clones, with more than 70% observed a single time. The material sequenced was PBMCs or T cells enriched from blood (not recorded which). All receptors derive from a woman under 40 who had been exposed to COVID-19.

The rearrangement links TRBV10-2 to TRBJ2-7; 11 bases match TRBD2. There are 14 residues in the CDR3. With 2 bases clipped from V and 12 bases from J, the junction kept 9 bases outside the gene matches. The germline CDR1 and CDR2 sequences are WSHSY and SAAADI. The DNA of the CDR3 is TGCGCCAGCAGTGAGACGGCCCTAGCGGGAGGAGGGTACTTC. Residues: CASSETALAGGGYF.

J is TRBJ2-4 and V is TRBV4-1, with D perhaps matching TRBD2 (6 bases). The CDR3 runs to 16 residues. Deletions cut 3 bases from V and 3 bases from J, with 15 bases between. Germline V CDR1 and CDR2: MGHRA, YSYEKL. The CDR3 loop reads CASSHPSASDKNIQYF. The CDR3 DNA reads as TGCGCCAGCAGCCACCCCTCGGCTAGCGACAAAAACATTCAGTACTTC.

The rearrangement links TRBV19 to TRBJ2-5; D is uncertain. The germline V and J ends were trimmed by 3 bases and 3 bases, with 14 bases remaining between them. The CDR3 runs to 15 residues. The germline CDR1 and CDR2 sequences are LNHDA and SQIVND (reference sequence). The DNA for the CDR3 is TGTGCCAGTAGTATCCGGCGGCAAGTAGAAGAGACCCAGTACTTC. Translation: CASSIRRQVEETQYF.

The chain couples TRBV7-9 to TRBJ2-3, with 7 bases lining up with TRBD2. Germline assignment: CDR1 SEHNR and CDR2 FQNEAQ (reference sequence). There are 16 residues in the CDR3. The V and J ends lost 1 base and 4 bases, in that order; junction bases with no gene match: 8. CDR3 in DNA: TGTGCCAGCAGCTTAGATGGCGGGAGTATTCCAGATACGCAGTATTTT. Amino acid sequence: CASSLDGGSIPDTQYF.

This clone was detected only once. V and J are TRBV7-3 and TRBJ1-6, with D perhaps matching TRBD1 (6 bases). Germline V CDR1 and CDR2: SGHTA, FQGTGA. This CDR3 is built from 14 residues. V gave up 4 bases and J gave up 7 bases, with 11 bases separating them. The CDR3: CASSSRGENSPLHF. CDR3 bases: TGTGCCAGCAGCTCCAGGGGCGAGAATTCACCCCTCCACTTT. The full variable domain, completed using reference TRBV7-3 and TRBJ1-6, is GAGVSQTPSNKVTEKGKYVELRCDPISGHTALYWYRQSLGQGPEFLIYFQGTGAADDSGLPNDRFFAVRPEGSVSTLKIQRTERGDSAVYLCASSSRGENSPLHFGNGTRLTVT.

The J gene is TRBJ2-3, the V gene TRBV12-5; 8 bases agree with TRBD1. The junction had 6 bases not matched to a gene; V was cut back by 5 bases and J by 2 bases. Germline V CDR1 and CDR2: LGHNT, FRNRAP. The CDR3 is made up of 15 amino acids. CDR3 amino acids: CASGGGQGNTDTQYF. In nucleotides, the CDR3 is TGTGCTAGTGGTGGAGGACAGGGCAACACAGATACGCAGTATTTT.

This clone has just one count. The V call is TRBV21-1, the J call TRBJ2-1; the D call TRBD2 from the table was never checked on the DNA. TRBV21-1 is an annotated pseudogene. The CDR3 sequence is 16 residues long. The CDR3 sequence: CASVSYLAGEANEQFF. The CDR3 coding sequence is TGTGCCAGCGTCAGCTACTTAGCGGGAGAAGCCAATGAGCAGTTCTTC.

The chain couples TRBV10-3 to TRBJ2-7; 11 nucleotides align to TRBD2. Germline V gene data show CDR1 as ENHRY and CDR2 as SYGVKD. V gave up 0 bases and J gave up 9 bases; unmatched junction bases: 10. The CDR3 runs to 16 residues. The CDR3 sequence: CAISESKILAGAGQYF. The CDR3 DNA sequence: TGTGCCATCAGTGAGTCGAAAATACTAGCGGGAGCAGGGCAGTACTTC.

V and J are TRBV14 and TRBJ2-5; 11 bases fit TRBD2. The CDR3 has 17 residues. Germline-derived CDR1 and CDR2 are SGHDN and FVKESK. Trimming cost V 10 bases and J 2 bases; bases outside gene matches: 15. The CDR3 nucleotides are TGTGCCACCCCGACTAGCGGGATACGGGGACCACAAGAGACCCAGTACTTC. It encodes CATPTSGIRGPQETQYF.

The J gene is TRBJ2-7, the V gene TRBV3-1 (or the pseudogene TRBV3-2), with D possibly being TRBD2 (5 bases). Trimming left V 4 bases short and J 3 bases short, with 10 bases between. The CDR3 runs to 13 residues. Germline values: CDR1 LGHDT, CDR2 YNNKEL (reference sequence). The CDR3 reads CASSLGLNYEQYF. CDR3 DNA: TGTGCCAGCAGCCTAGGACTGAACTACGAGCAGTACTTC.

V and J are TRBV4-2 and TRBJ1-6; 9 bases fit TRBD1. The germline V gene encodes CDR1 LGHNA and CDR2 YNFKEQ. V lost 3 bases, J lost 6 bases, and 3 bases stayed unmatched. The CDR3 runs 15 residues. CDR3 DNA: TGTGCCAGCAGCCAGGGACAGGGAACTAATTCACCCCTCCACTTT. It specifies CASSQGQGTNSPLHF.

The chain joins TRBV18 to TRBJ1-2; 7 bases are a match to TRBD1. The trim removed 2 bases at V and 8 bases at J, leaving 5 bases unmatched. Germline CDR1 and CDR2: KGHSH and LQKENI. The CDR3 is 13 residues long. The CDR3 loop reads CASSPGTVNGYTF. CDR3 nucleotides: TGTGCCAGCTCACCAGGGACAGTGAACGGCTACACCTTC.

This chain connects TRBV7-8 to TRBJ1-5; D is uncertain. Germline V CDR1 and CDR2: SGHVS, FQNEAQ. CDR3 length: 14 residues. Trimming removed 6 bases from V and 9 bases from J, with 18 bases in between. The CDR3 DNA reads TGTGCCAGCAGTCCCCCCGTCACTTTTGGGCCCCAGCATTTT. This codes for CASSPPVTFGPQHF.

This rearrangement joins TRBV7-2 to TRBJ1-2, with D uncertain. The V gene lost 5 bases and the J gene lost 4 bases, with 14 bases spanning the gap. Germline V lookup: CDR1 SGHTA, CDR2 FQGNSA. CDR3 length: 14 amino acids. The CDR3 coding sequence is TGTGCCAGCAGCCCCAGGTCGCTCACCTATGGCTACACCTTC. It specifies CASSPRSLTYGYTF. Full variable domain (outside the CDR3, taken from reference TRBV7-2 and TRBJ1-2): GAGVSQSPSNKVTEKGKDVELRCDPISGHTALYWYRQSLGQGLEFLIYFQGNSAPDKSGLPSDRFSAERTGGSVSTLTIQRTQQEDSAVYLCASSPRSLTYGYTFGSGTRLTVV.

CDR3: CASSTSGRADTQYF. In DNA, the CDR3 is TGTGCCAGTAGTACTAGCGGGAGGGCCGATACGCAGTATTTT. V is TRBV19 and J is TRBJ2-3; TRBD2 matches 12 bases. Germline V lookup: CDR1 LNHDA, CDR2 SQIVND (reference sequence). This CDR3 region has 14 residues. After removal of 4 bases from V and 6 bases from J, the junction contained 2 bases not matched to a gene.

The genes are TRBV18 and TRBJ2-1; 11 nucleotides align to TRBD2. Germline V gene sequence: CDR1 KGHSH, CDR2 LQKENI. With 6 bases clipped from V and 5 bases from J, the junction kept 12 bases outside the gene matches. The CDR3 has 17 residues. The CDR3 DNA sequence: TGTGCCAGCTCTCCTCAACTAGCGGGAGATTACCACAATGAGCAGTTCTTC. Translating it yields CASSPQLAGDYHNEQFF.

The CDR3 sequence is CASSTDRGRRIYEQYF. In DNA form, the CDR3 reads TGTGCCAGCAGTACCGATAGGGGGCGTCGCATCTACGAGCAGTACTTC. This chain uses TRBV6-6 with TRBJ2-7; 7 bases are a match to TRBD1. CDR1 is MNHNY, CDR2 SVGAGI, per germline (reference sequence). The CDR3 is 16 residues long. Trimming at V came to 5 bases and at J to 3 bases, leaving 13 bases not matched to a gene.

The chain is built from TRBV5-1 and TRBJ2-3; TRBD1 aligns across 7 bases. With V trimmed by 2 bases and J by 2 bases, 14 bases remained unmatched. The germline V gene has CDR1 SGHRS and CDR2 YFSETQ. The CDR3 is 18 residues long. The chain's CDR3 is CASSLGGIGGWTTDTQYF. CDR3 in DNA: TGCGCCAGCAGCTTAGGGGGCATAGGTGGGTGGACCACAGATACGCAGTATTTT. Full variable domain (remainder filled in from reference TRBV5-1 and TRBJ2-3): KAGVTQTPRYLIKTRGQQVTLSCSPISGHRSVSWYQQTPGQGLQFLFEYFSETQRNKGNFPGRFSGRQFSNSRSEMNVSTLELGDSALYLCASSLGGIGGWTTDTQYFGPGTRLTVL.